This entry lists 19 T cell receptor beta chains sequenced from one sample in a study of cytomegalovirus exposure and HLA in healthy donors. The PCR contained 60 Vbeta and 13 Jbeta primers. Some clones are missing from TCRdb's copy, which holds only in-frame ones; the method was immunoSEQ multiplex PCR. Of about 45,000 clones listed, 70% to 80% are singletons. Sequenced input: PBMCs. The source of these receptors is a woman aged 25 to 45 in good health and CMV-seronegative.

This chain uses TRBV5-1 with TRBJ2-7, with 7 bases that match TRBD2. Germline V CDR1 and CDR2: SGHRS, YFSETQ. Trimming at V came to 4 bases and at J to 5 bases, leaving 6 bases not matched to a gene. The CDR3 sequence is 13 residues long. CDR3 bases: TGCGCCAGCAGCCGCTGGGGGGGTGACGAGCAGTACTTC. Amino acids: CASSRWGGDEQYF.

This clone was seen just once. The V call is TRBV9, the J call TRBJ2-7, with 12 bases that match TRBD2. V shed 3 bases, J shed 5 bases, and the junction held 3 bases outside the gene matches. Germline CDR1 reads SGDLS; CDR2 reads YYNGEE. The CDR3 is made up of 14 amino acids. The CDR3, as DNA: TGTGCCAGCAGCGCTAGCGGGAGGGCTAACGAGCAGTACTTC. Protein product: CASSASGRANEQYF. Looking up the rest from reference TRBV9 and TRBJ2-7 gives the full variable domain: DSGVTQTPKHLITATGQRVTLRCSPRSGDLSVYWYQQSLDQGLQFLIQYYNGEERAKGNILERFSAQQFPDLHSELNLSSLELGDSALYFCASSASGRANEQYFGPGTRLTVT.

Only one count was recorded for this clone. The rearrangement links TRBV13 to TRBJ2-1, with TRBD2 as a possible D gene (6 bases). V was cut by 5 bases and J by 6 bases, with 14 bases left in between. Germline lookup yields CDR1 PRHDT and CDR2 FYEKMQ (reference sequence). The CDR3 is 14 amino acids. The CDR3 DNA sequence: TGTGCCAGCAGCCCCGCGGGGTTGGTCAATGAGCAGTTCTTC. This encodes CASSPAGLVNEQFF.

This clone was seen a handful of times. This chain links TRBV5-1 with TRBJ2-2; 7 nucleotides agree with TRBD1. The CDR3 is 15 residues long. The germline V gene has CDR1 SGHRS and CDR2 YFSETQ. V shed 4 bases, J shed 6 bases, and the junction held 9 bases outside the gene matches. In nucleotides, the CDR3 is TGCGCCAGCAGCGACCTTGGGACAGCGTCCGGGGAGCTGTTTTTT. This gives the protein CASSDLGTASGELFF.

This clone was seen more than once but under ten times. The chain has TRBV6-5 and TRBJ1-5, with D tentatively TRBD1 (5 bases). The V gene lost 0 bases and the J gene lost 5 bases, with 14 bases spanning the gap. CDR1 MNHEY and CDR2 SVGAGI come from the germline V gene. The length of the CDR3 is 16 residues. The CDR3 DNA is TGTGCCAGCAGTTACTCTGGCGGACAAGGGGATCAGCCCCAGCATTTT. This gives the protein CASSYSGGQGDQPQHF.

This clone showed up just once. The V call is TRBV2, the J call TRBJ1-2; 8 positions agree with TRBD1. This CDR3 is 12 amino acids long. Trimming at V came to 5 bases and at J to 8 bases, leaving 4 bases not matched to a gene. The germline CDR1 and CDR2 sequences are SNHLY and FYNNEI. DNA for the CDR3: TGTGCCAGCAGTCAGGGGGCCGGGGGCTACACCTTC. Its translation: CASSQGAGGYTF. Supplemented by reference TRBV2 and TRBJ1-2, the full variable domain reads EPEVTQTPSHQVTQMGQEVILRCVPISNHLYFYWYRQILGQKVEFLVSFYNNEISEKSEIFDDQFSVERPDGSNFTLKIRSTKLEDSAMYFCASSQGAGGYTFGSGTRLTVV.

The chain combines TRBV14 with TRBJ1-2; 8 bases match TRBD1. V gave up 6 bases and J gave up 4 bases; unmatched junction bases: 1. The length of the CDR3 is 12 residues. Per germline, CDR1 SGHDN and CDR2 FVKESK. CDR3 in amino acids: CASSTGGYGYTF. CDR3 sequence (DNA): TGTGCCAGCAGTACAGGGGGCTATGGCTACACCTTC. The complete variable domain, with remaining parts taken from reference TRBV14 and TRBJ1-2, reads EAGVTQFPSHSVIEKGQTVTLRCDPISGHDNLYWYRRVMGKEIKFLLHFVKESKQDESGMPNNRFLAERTGGTYSTLKVQPAELEDSGVYFCASSTGGYGYTFGSGTRLTVV.

The chain couples TRBV18 to TRBJ2-2; 8 bases match TRBD1. Germline V gene sequence: CDR1 KGHSH, CDR2 LQKENI. V was clipped by 3 bases and J by 8 bases; unmatched bases: 5. The CDR3 runs 14 residues. The CDR3: CASSPQGAIGELFF. CDR3 sequence (DNA): TGTGCCAGCTCACCGCAGGGGGCCATTGGGGAGCTGTTTTTT.

The rearrangement uses TRBV14 and TRBJ2-5; 9 bases map to TRBD1. Germline CDR1 and CDR2: SGHDN and FVKESK. This CDR3 comprises 13 residues. J was trimmed by 3 bases and V by 6 bases; bases with no gene match: 2. The CDR3 bases are TGTGCCAGCAGACGGACAGGGGAAGAGACCCAGTACTTC. Protein sequence: CASRRTGEETQYF.

The chain recombines TRBV18 with TRBJ2-3; TRBD2 is a possible D gene (5 bases). This CDR3 comprises 13 residues. Germline V gene data show CDR1 as KGHSH and CDR2 as LQKENI. V lost 8 bases, J lost 2 bases, and 11 bases lay in between. In DNA, the CDR3 is TGTGCCAGCACGACCGGGAACACAGATACGCAGTATTTT. Translation: CASTTGNTDTQYF.

The chain uses TRBV28 and TRBJ2-7, with 7 nucleotides matching TRBD1. The trim removed 8 bases at V and 2 bases at J, leaving 9 bases unmatched. CDR1 and CDR2 (germline): MDHEN, SYDVKM. The CDR3 has 14 residues. This CDR3 is CASSPGQSAYEQYF. The CDR3 DNA reads as TGTGCCAGCTCGCCGGGACAGTCTGCCTACGAGCAGTACTTC.

The rearrangement uses TRBV29-1 and TRBJ1-1; D not certain. The CDR3 is made up of 13 amino acids. The germline V and J ends were trimmed by 6 bases and 10 bases, with 21 bases remaining between them. The germline V gene has CDR1 SQVTM and CDR2 ANQGSEA. CDR3 loop: CSVPQTPGIGAFF. The CDR3 DNA sequence: TGCAGCGTCCCCCAGACCCCGGGAATCGGAGCTTTCTTT. Filled out from reference TRBV29-1 and TRBJ1-1, the complete variable domain reads SAVISQKPSRDICQRGTSLTIQCQVDSQVTMMFWYRQQPGQSLTLIATANQGSEATYESGFVIDKFPISRPNLTFSTLTVSNMSPEDSSIYLCSVPQTPGIGAFFGQGTRLTVV.

Only a few counts were recorded for this clone. The CDR3 nucleotides are TGTGCCATCAACCAGCGAGGAATTAACACCGGGGAGCTGTTTTTT. Its protein is CAINQRGINTGELFF. The J gene is TRBJ2-2, the V gene TRBV10-3; D gene uncertain. Trimming took 7 bases from V and 2 from J, leaving 14 bases between them. Per germline, CDR1 ENHRY and CDR2 SYGVKD. The CDR3 has 15 residues.

V is TRBV2 and J is TRBJ1-5; 10 bases line up with TRBD1. From germline, CDR1 is SNHLY and CDR2 FYNNEI. The CDR3 runs to 15 residues. V dropped 7 bases and J dropped 3; count of bases not matched to a gene: 6. CDR3 residues: CASNRDRGINQPQHF. The DNA of the CDR3 is TGTGCCAGCAACCGGGACAGGGGCATCAATCAGCCCCAGCATTTT.

This chain links TRBV7-9 with TRBJ2-5; the match to TRBD1 covers 8 bases. The V and J ends lost 5 bases and 5 bases, in that order; junction bases with no gene match: 7. The CDR3 totals 14 residues. The germline V gene has CDR1 SEHNR and CDR2 FQNEAQ (reference sequence). CDR3 sequence (DNA): TGTGCCAGCAGCCCTTCGACAGGGGTCGAGACCCAGTACTTC. It yields the protein CASSPSTGVETQYF. Full variable domain (outside the CDR3, taken from reference TRBV7-9 and TRBJ2-5): DTGVSQNPRHKITKRGQNVTFRCDPISEHNRLYWYRQTLGQGPEFLTYFQNEAQLEKSRLLSDRFSAERPKGSFSTLEIQRTEQGDSAMYLCASSPSTGVETQYFGPGTRLLVL.

This clone was found a few times. This chain joins TRBV7-9 and TRBJ2-6, with unresolved D. V lost 7 bases and J 3 bases, leaving 4 bases between the germline ends. Germline CDR1 and CDR2: SEHNR and FQNEAQ (reference sequence). The length of the CDR3 is 12 residues. The CDR3 reads CASTSGANVLTF. CDR3 DNA sequence: TGTGCCAGCACTAGTGGGGCCAACGTCCTGACTTTC.

This clone was seen a handful of times. This chain uses TRBV10-3 with TRBJ1-2; 8 bases map to TRBD1. In germline, CDR1 is ENHRY, CDR2 SYGVKD. This CDR3 is built from 13 residues. Trimming removed 7 bases from V and 3 bases from J; junction bases left unmatched: 4. The CDR3 is CAIKQGDDYGYTF. In DNA, the CDR3 is TGTGCCATCAAACAGGGGGATGACTATGGCTACACCTTC.

The chain links TRBV5-4 to TRBJ2-1; no reliable D call. This CDR3 region has 13 residues. Germline V gives CDR1 SGHNT, CDR2 YYREEE (reference sequence). The V end was cut by 4 bases, the J end by 5 bases, with 10 bases between. CDR3 nucleotide sequence: TGTGCCAGCAGCCCCGACATAAACAATGAGCAGTTCTTC. Its protein is CASSPDINNEQFF. Drawing the rest from reference TRBV5-4 and TRBJ2-1, the complete variable domain is ETGVTQSPTHLIKTRGQQVTLRCSSQSGHNTVSWYQQALGQGPQFIFQYYREEENGRGNFPPRFSGLQFPNYSSELNVNALELDDSALYLCASSPDINNEQFFGPGTRLTVL.

The chain carries TRBV5-1 and TRBJ2-2, with 10 positions matching TRBD2. After removal of 6 bases from V and 4 bases from J, the junction contained 6 bases not matched to a gene. The CDR3 is made up of 15 amino acids. Germline V gene data show CDR1 as SGHRS and CDR2 as YFSETQ. DNA of the CDR3: TGCGCCAGCACCGCCGGGACTAGCGTCACCGGGGAGCTGTTTTTT. It encodes CASTAGTSVTGELFF. The full variable domain, rest sourced from reference TRBV5-1 and TRBJ2-2, is KAGVTQTPRYLIKTRGQQVTLSCSPISGHRSVSWYQQTPGQGLQFLFEYFSETQRNKGNFPGRFSGRQFSNSRSEMNVSTLELGDSALYLCASTAGTSVTGELFFGEGSRLTVL.